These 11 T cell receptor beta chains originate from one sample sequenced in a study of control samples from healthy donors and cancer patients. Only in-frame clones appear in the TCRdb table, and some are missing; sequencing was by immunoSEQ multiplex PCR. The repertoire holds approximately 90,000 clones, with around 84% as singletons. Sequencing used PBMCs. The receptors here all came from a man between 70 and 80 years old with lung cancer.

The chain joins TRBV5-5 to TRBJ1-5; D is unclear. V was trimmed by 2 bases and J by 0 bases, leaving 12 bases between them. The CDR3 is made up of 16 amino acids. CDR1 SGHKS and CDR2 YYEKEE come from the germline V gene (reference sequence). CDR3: CASSFAQSYSNQPQHF. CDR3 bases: TGTGCCAGCAGCTTTGCTCAGTCATATAGCAATCAGCCCCAGCATTTT.

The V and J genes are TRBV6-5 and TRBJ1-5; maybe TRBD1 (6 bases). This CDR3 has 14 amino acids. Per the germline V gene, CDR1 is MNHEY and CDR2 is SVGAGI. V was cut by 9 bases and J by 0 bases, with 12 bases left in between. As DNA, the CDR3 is TGTGCCAGTAGGACAGCGGATAGCAATCAGCCCCAGCATTTT. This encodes CASRTADSNQPQHF.

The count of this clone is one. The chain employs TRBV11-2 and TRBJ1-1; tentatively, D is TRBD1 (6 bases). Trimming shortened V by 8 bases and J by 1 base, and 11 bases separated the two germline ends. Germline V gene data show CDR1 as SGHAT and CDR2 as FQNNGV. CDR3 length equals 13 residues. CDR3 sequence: CASLQGRNTEAFF. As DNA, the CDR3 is TGTGCCAGCCTACAGGGTAGGAACACTGAAGCTTTCTTT.

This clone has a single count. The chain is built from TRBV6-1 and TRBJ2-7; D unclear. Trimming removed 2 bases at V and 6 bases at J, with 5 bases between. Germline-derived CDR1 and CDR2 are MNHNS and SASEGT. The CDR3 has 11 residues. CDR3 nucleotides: TGTGCCAGCAGTGAATTCTTCGAGCAGTACTTC. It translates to CASSEFFEQYF.

The CDR3 loop reads CASSLFAGGNYGYTF. For the CDR3, the DNA is TGTGCCAGCAGCTTGTTTGCGGGAGGTAACTATGGCTACACCTTC. This sequence joins TRBV5-4 and TRBJ1-2; D uncertain. CDR1 and CDR2 (germline): SGHNT, YYREEE (reference sequence). The ends were cut back, 1 base at V and 1 base at J, with 11 bases in the middle. CDR3 length equals 15 residues.

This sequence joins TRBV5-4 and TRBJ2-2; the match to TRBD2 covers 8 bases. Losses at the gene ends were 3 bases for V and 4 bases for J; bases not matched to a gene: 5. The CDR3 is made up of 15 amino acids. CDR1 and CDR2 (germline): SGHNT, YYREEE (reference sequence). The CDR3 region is CASSSLAGGTGELFF. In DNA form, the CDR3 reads TGTGCCAGCAGCTCTCTCGCGGGGGGCACCGGGGAGCTGTTTTTT.

Here the CDR3 reads CASRTEPGQHEQFF. As DNA, the CDR3 is TGCGCCAGCCGAACGGAACCGGGACAGCATGAGCAGTTCTTC. The chain combines TRBV5-1 with TRBJ2-1; 7 bases fit TRBD1. This CDR3 region has 14 residues. V trimming: 7 bases; J trimming: 8 bases; junction bases outside the gene matches: 12. Germline CDR1 SGHRS, CDR2 YFSETQ.

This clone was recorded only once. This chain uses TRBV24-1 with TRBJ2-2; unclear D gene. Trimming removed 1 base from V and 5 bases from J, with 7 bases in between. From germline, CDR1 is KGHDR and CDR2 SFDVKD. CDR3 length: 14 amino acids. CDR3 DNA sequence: TGTGCCACCAGTGATTTTCATCCTACCGGGGAGCTGTTTTTT. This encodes CATSDFHPTGELFF.

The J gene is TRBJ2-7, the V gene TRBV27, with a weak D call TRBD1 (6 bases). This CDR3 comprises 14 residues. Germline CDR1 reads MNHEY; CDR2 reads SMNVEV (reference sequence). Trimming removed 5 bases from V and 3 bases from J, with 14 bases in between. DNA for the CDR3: TGTGCCAGCAGTAGAACGGACAGCGGCTACGAGCAGTACTTC. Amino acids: CASSRTDSGYEQYF.

The chain's CDR3 is CASSQGHTINYGYTF. The CDR3 DNA is TGCGCCAGCAGCCAGGGACACACGATCAACTATGGCTACACCTTC. The chain combines TRBV5-1 with TRBJ1-2; a possible D gene is TRBD1 (6 bases). This CDR3 is built from 15 residues. Germline V gene lookup returns CDR1 SGHRS and CDR2 YFSETQ. V shed 4 bases and J shed 2 bases, with 15 bases lying between them.

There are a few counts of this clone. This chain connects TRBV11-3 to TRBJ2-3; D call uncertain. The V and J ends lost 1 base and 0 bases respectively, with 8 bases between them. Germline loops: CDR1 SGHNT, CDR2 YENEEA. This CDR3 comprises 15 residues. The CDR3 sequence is CASSLGDRSTDTQYF. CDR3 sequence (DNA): TGTGCCAGCAGCTTAGGTGATAGGAGCACAGATACGCAGTATTTT. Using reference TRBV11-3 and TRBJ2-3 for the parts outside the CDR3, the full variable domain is EAGVVQSPRYKIIEKKQPVAFWCNPISGHNTLYWYLQNLGQGPELLIRYENEEAVDDSQLPKDRFSAERLKGVDSTLKIQPAELGDSAVYLCASSLGDRSTDTQYFGPGTRLTVL.